This T cell receptor beta chain was identified in a study of blood T cell repertoires in COVID-19. Turning to the study itself: Nucleic acid was either cDNA or gDNA, and it came from T cells, B-cell-depleted T cells, or PBMCs.

The method was immunoSEQ multiplex PCR; TCRdb's version includes in-frame clones alone and lacks a portion of them. The sample includes 300,000 to 400,000 clones, approximately 86% of them seen just once. The sequenced sample consisted of peripheral blood. The receptor comes from a man aged 25-40 years with COVID-19, enrolled during active disease.

The CDR3 region has the DNA TGTGCCAGCAGTCCTAGGACAGCACAAGAGACCCAGTACTTC. Protein product: CASSPRTAQETQYF. The rearrangement joins TRBV27 to TRBJ2-5; perhaps TRBD1 as D (6 bases). This CDR3 region has 14 residues. Trimming left V 5 bases short and J 2 bases short, with 12 bases between. Germline-derived CDR1 and CDR2 are MNHEY and SMNVEV (reference sequence).